Included here is one T cell receptor beta chain sequence, with context. This table comes from immunoSEQ multiplex PCR, and its TCRdb copy is limited to in-frame clones, with some not included. The sample comprises over 120,000 clones, 80% to 95% of which are singletons, and about 3.8% rests with the top ten. Per the germline V gene, CDR1 is MDHEN and CDR2 is SYDVKM. Between the trimmed V and J ends, which lost 3 bases and 2 bases, there was a span of 8 bases. The CDR3 has 13 residues. These data belong to a study of T cell responses to AZD1222 COVID-19 vaccine. The receptor comes from an adult who received the AZD1222 COVID-19 vaccine. This specimen consisted of peripheral blood, obtained 28 days after the second AZD1222 dose. The chain carries TRBV28 and TRBJ2-7; D gene ambiguous. This CDR3 reads CASSFGGTYEQYF. As DNA, the CDR3 is TGTGCCAGCAGTTTCGGCGGAACCTACGAGCAGTACTTC.